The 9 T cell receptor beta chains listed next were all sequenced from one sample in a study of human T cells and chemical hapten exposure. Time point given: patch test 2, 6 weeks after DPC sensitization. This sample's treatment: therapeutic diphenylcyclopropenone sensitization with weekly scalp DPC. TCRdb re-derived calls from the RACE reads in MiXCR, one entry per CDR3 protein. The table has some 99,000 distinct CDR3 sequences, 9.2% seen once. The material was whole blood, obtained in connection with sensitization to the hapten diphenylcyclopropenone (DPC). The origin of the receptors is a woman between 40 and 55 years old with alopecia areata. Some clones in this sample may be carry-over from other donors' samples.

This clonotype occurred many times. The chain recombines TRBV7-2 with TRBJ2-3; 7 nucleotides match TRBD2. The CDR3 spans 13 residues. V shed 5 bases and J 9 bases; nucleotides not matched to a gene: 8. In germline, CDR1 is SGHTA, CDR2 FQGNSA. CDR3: CASSPTSWGTQYF. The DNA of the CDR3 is TGTGCCAGCAGCCCGACTAGCTGGGGGACGCAGTATTTT. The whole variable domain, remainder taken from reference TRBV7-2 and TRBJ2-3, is GAGVSQSPSNKVTEKGKDVELRCDPISGHTALYWYRQSLGQGLEFLIYFQGNSAPDKSGLPSDRFSAERTGGSVSTLTIQRTQQEDSAVYLCASSPTSWGTQYFGPGTRLTVL.

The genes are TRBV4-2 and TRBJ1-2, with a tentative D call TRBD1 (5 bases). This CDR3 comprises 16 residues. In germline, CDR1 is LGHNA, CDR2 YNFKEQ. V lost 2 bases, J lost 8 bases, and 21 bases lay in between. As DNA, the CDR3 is TGTGCCAGCAGCCAACCTCTGGGGGTGGTGGACGAGGGCTACACCTTC. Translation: CASSQPLGVVDEGYTF.

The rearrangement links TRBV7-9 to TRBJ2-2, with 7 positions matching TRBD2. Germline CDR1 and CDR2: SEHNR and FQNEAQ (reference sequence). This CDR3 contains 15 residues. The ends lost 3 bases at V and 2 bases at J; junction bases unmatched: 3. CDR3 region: CASSFQRENTGELFF. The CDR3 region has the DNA TGTGCCAGCAGCTTCCAGCGGGAAAACACCGGGGAGCTGTTTTTT. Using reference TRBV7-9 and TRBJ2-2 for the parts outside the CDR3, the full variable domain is DTGVSQNPRHKITKRGQNVTFRCDPISEHNRLYWYRQTLGQGPEFLTYFQNEAQLEKSRLLSDRFSAERPKGSFSTLEIQRTEQGDSAMYLCASSFQRENTGELFFGEGSRLTVL.

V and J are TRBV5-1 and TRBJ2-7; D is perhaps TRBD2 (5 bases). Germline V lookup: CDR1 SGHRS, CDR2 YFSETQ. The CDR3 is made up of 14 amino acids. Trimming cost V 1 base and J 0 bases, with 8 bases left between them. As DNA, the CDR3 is TGCGCCAGCAGCTTGAGCGGCCTCTCCTACGAGCAGTACTTC. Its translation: CASSLSGLSYEQYF. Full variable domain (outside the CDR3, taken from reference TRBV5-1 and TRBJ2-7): KAGVTQTPRYLIKTRGQQVTLSCSPISGHRSVSWYQQTPGQGLQFLFEYFSETQRNKGNFPGRFSGRQFSNSRSEMNVSTLELGDSALYLCASSLSGLSYEQYFGPGTRLTVT.

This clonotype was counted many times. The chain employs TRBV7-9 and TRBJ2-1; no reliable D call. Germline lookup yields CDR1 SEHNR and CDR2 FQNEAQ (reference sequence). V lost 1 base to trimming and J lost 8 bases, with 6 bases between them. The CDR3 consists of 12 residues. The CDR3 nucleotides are TGTGCCAGCAGCTTAGAGTTCGATGAGCAGTTCTTC. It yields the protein CASSLEFDEQFF.

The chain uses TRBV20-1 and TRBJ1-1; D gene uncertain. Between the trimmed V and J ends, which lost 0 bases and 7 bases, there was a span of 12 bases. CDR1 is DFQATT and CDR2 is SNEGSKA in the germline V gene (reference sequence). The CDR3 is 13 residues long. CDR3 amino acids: CSARERWRFEAFF. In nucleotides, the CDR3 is TGCAGTGCTAGAGAAAGGTGGAGGTTTGAAGCTTTCTTT.

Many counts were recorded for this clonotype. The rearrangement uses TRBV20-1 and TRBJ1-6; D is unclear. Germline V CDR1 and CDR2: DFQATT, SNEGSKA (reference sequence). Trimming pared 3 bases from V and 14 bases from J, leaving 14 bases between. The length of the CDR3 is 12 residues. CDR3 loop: CSARSEKRTLHF. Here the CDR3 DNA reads TGCAGTGCTAGGTCAGAAAAGAGAACCCTCCACTTT.

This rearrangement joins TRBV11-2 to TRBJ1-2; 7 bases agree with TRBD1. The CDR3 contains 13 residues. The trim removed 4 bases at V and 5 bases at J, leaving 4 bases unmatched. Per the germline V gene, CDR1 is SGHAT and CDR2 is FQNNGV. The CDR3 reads CASSSGTEYGYTF. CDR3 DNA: TGTGCCAGCAGCTCAGGGACAGAATATGGCTACACCTTC.

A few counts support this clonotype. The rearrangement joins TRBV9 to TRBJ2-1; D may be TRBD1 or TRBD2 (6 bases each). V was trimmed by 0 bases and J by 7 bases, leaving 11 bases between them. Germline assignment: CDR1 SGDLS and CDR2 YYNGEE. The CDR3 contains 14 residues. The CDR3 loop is CASSVGGALNEQFF. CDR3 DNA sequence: TGTGCCAGCAGCGTAGGGGGGGCCCTTAATGAGCAGTTCTTC.